This TCR beta chain stems from a study of patients and donors after allogeneic stem cell transplantation. One entry per CDR3 protein results from TCRdb running MiXCR on the RT-PCR reads. The sample shows more than 9,000 distinct CDR3 sequences, less than 25% of them seen only once. This clonotype was counted many times. There are 15 residues in the CDR3. Per the germline V gene, CDR1 is MNHEY and CDR2 is SVGEGT. V trimming: 7 bases; J trimming: 2 bases; junction bases outside the gene matches: 7. This TCR derives from a human donor who was either an allogeneic HSCT recipient or a stem cell or donor lymphocyte infusion donor (not recorded which). It is not recorded whose cells these are; they may come from a transplant donor. The chain joins TRBV6-2 or TRBV6-3 to TRBJ2-2; the match to TRBD2 covers 7 bases. Input material: blood, either unsorted or a sorted T cell fraction (not recorded which). DNA of the CDR3: TGTGCCAGCAACAACGGGGGGACCAACACCGGGGAGCTGTTTTTT. Its protein is CASNNGGTNTGELFF.